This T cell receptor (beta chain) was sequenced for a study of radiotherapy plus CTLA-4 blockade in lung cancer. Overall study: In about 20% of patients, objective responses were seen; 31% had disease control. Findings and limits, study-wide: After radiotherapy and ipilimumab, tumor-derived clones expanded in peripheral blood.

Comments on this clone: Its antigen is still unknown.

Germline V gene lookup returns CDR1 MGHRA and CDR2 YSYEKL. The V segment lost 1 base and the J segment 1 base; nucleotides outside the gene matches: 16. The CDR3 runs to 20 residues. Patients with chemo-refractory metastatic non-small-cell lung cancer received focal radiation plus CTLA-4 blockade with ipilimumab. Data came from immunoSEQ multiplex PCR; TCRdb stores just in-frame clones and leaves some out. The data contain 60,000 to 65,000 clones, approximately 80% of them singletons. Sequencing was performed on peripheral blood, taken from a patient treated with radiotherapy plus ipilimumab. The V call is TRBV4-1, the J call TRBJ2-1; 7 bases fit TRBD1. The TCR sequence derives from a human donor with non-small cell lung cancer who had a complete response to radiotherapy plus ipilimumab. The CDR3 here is CASSQGSGTVSFGSYNEQFF. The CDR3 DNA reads TGCGCCAGCAGCCAAGGATCCGGGACAGTAAGTTTTGGATCCTACAATGAGCAGTTCTTC.